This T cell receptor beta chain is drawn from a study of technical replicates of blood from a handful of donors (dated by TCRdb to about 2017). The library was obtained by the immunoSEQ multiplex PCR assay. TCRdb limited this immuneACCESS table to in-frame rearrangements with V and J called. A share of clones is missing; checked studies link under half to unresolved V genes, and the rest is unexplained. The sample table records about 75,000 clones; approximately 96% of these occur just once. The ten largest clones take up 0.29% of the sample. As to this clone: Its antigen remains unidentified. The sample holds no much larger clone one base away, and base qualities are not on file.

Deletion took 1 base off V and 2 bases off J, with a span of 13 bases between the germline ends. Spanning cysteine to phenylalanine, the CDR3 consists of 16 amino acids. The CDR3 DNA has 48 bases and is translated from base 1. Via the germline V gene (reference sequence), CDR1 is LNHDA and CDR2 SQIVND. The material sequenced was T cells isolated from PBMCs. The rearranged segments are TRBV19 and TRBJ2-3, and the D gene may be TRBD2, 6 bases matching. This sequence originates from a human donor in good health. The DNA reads TGTGCCAGTAGTATAGGGGAGGCAGGATTCACAGATACGCAGTATTTT. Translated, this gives CASSIGEAGFTDTQYF.